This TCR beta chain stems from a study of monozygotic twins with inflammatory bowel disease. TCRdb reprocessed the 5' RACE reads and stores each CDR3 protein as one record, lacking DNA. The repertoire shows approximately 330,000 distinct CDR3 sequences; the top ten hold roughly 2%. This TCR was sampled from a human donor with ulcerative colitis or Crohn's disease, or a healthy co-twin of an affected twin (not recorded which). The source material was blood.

CDR3 sequence: CASYLFQSTDTQYF. The chain combines TRBV12-3 or TRBV12-4 with TRBJ2-3. The CDR3 loop spans 14 amino acids.